What follows are 8 T cell receptor beta chains derived from one specimen sequenced in a study of T cells in Graves' hyperthyroidism and ophthalmopathy. Amplified regions were TCR beta CDR3 sequences from RNA transcripts. Using the HTBI primer set, a first-round RT-PCR was run on the TCR CDR3. Via MiXCR, TCRdb re-called the multiplex PCR reads, giving one row per CDR3 protein. The table has approximately 400,000 distinct CDR3 sequences, roughly 14% seen once. The specimen sequenced was blood. The receptors here all came from a woman aged 18 to 35 with Graves' hyperthyroidism.

This clonotype was counted many times. The chain links TRBV6-5 to TRBJ1-2, with a weak D call TRBD1 (5 bases). The CDR3 spans 15 residues. Trimming removed 0 bases at V and 8 bases at J, with 16 bases between. Germline V CDR1 and CDR2: MNHEY, SVGAGI. CDR3 in DNA: TGTGCCAGCAGTTACTCGAGTGCACAGGCCTCCGGCTACACCTTC. This sequence encodes CASSYSSAQASGYTF.

In this sample, this clonotype turned up many times. The V and J genes are TRBV11-3 and TRBJ2-5, with D possibly being TRBD2 (6 bases). Deletions cut 3 bases from V and 3 bases from J, with 20 bases between. Germline V gene sequence: CDR1 SGHNT, CDR2 YENEEA. The CDR3 runs 17 residues. As DNA, the CDR3 is TGTGCCAGCAGCTTCAGGACCCCGACTAGTAAGGAAGAGACCCAGTACTTC. Translating it yields CASSFRTPTSKEETQYF. The whole variable domain, filled in from reference TRBV11-3 and TRBJ2-5, reads EAGVVQSPRYKIIEKKQPVAFWCNPISGHNTLYWYLQNLGQGPELLIRYENEEAVDDSQLPKDRFSAERLKGVDSTLKIQPAELGDSAVYLCASSFRTPTSKEETQYFGPGTRLLVL.

The rearrangement links TRBV2 to TRBJ2-2, with D perhaps matching TRBD1 or TRBD2 (6 bases each). Germline V gene data show CDR1 as SNHLY and CDR2 as FYNNEI. CDR3 length equals 16 residues. Trimming pared 2 bases from V and 6 bases from J, leaving 16 bases between. The CDR3 DNA is TGTGCCAGCAGTGAAAGGGGGAGGCGTGCGGCCGGGGAGCTGTTTTTT. This encodes CASSERGRRAAGELFF.

This clonotype has just a few counts. The chain employs TRBV19 and TRBJ1-5; D is uncertain. Germline loops: CDR1 LNHDA, CDR2 SQIVND (reference sequence). The CDR3 has 15 amino acids. V lost 10 bases and J lost 0, with 16 bases in between. DNA for the CDR3: TGTGCCACTGAACGGGGATTGGGTAGCAATCAGCCCCAGCATTTT. Its protein is CATERGLGSNQPQHF.

The chain combines TRBV7-9 with TRBJ2-3; D gene ambiguous. The CDR3 sequence is 18 residues long. Germline V lookup: CDR1 SEHNR, CDR2 FQNEAQ (reference sequence). Trimming took 4 bases from V and 0 from J, leaving 20 bases between them. The CDR3 DNA follows: TGTGCCAGCAGCTCGCCGGATTGGTCCAGCACTAGCACAGATACGCAGTATTTT. Protein: CASSSPDWSSTSTDTQYF.

This clonotype was counted many times. The chain has TRBV7-2 and TRBJ2-5; no clear D. Germline loops: CDR1 SGHTA, CDR2 FQGNSA. V was trimmed by 3 bases and J by 4 bases, leaving 12 bases between them. This CDR3 comprises 14 residues. The DNA of the CDR3 is TGTGCCAGCAGCTTCGTCCCGGCAGTAGAGACCCAGTACTTC. As protein: CASSFVPAVETQYF.

This clonotype was seen ten or more times. This sequence joins TRBV3-1 and TRBJ1-6; D is undetermined. The V end lost 0 bases, the J end lost 6 bases, and 6 bases lay between the germline ends. The V gene's germline CDR1 is LGHDT and CDR2 YNNKEL (reference sequence). The CDR3 extends over 14 amino acids. CDR3 residues: CASSQDRRNSPLHF. The CDR3 DNA follows: TGTGCCAGCAGCCAAGACAGACGTAATTCACCCCTCCACTTT.

A few counts support this clonotype. The chain has TRBV28 and TRBJ1-3, with D unresolved. Germline assignment: CDR1 MDHEN and CDR2 SYDVKM. V was shortened by 5 bases and J by 0 bases, with 14 bases between the two germline ends. CDR3 size: 16 residues. CDR3 protein: CASSTPPRLSGNTIYF. As DNA, the CDR3 is TGTGCCAGCAGTACGCCTCCGAGGCTCTCTGGAAACACCATATATTTT.